The clone carrying this T cell receptor beta chain was seen only a few times. What it recognizes is unknown. CDR1 MNHNS and CDR2 SASEGT come from the germline V gene. The CDR3 consists of 13 residues. The V gene lost 2 bases and the J gene lost 4 bases, with 7 bases spanning the gap. Using immunoSEQ multiplex PCR, the repertoire was profiled, and TCRdb retains in-frame clones only, with some absent. The repertoire holds approximately 12,000 clones, with 70% to 75% as singletons. This entry comes from a study of OX40 agonist ivuxolimab in advanced cancers. Study overall: Participants averaged approximately 65 years of age (range about 23 to 79) and were approximately 81% male.

Study-level results: More expanded clones were seen, on average, in CD8+ T cells than in CD4+.

The chain links TRBV6-1 to TRBJ2-3; the D is unclear. The sequence came from an adult with an advanced solid tumor such as melanoma, head and neck, liver or kidney cancer. Material: CD4+ or CD8+ T cells sorted from blood, obtained in a trial of the OX40 agonist ivuxolimab. For the CDR3, the DNA is TGTGCCAGCAGTGAAAGAAGGCCAGATACGCAGTATTTT. Translated: CASSERRPDTQYF.